Sequencing of this TCR beta chain was carried out in a study of T cells after yellow fever vaccination. Germline V lookup: CDR1 KGHDR, CDR2 SFDVKD. Trimming stripped 4 bases from V and 5 bases from J, with 16 bases between. This CDR3 comprises 15 residues. Each CDR3 protein gets one entry after TCRdb re-called the 5' RACE reads with MiXCR. This table has some 600,000 distinct CDR3 sequences, around 17% appearing once. This clonotype was counted at least ten times. This clonotype was sampled from a man aged 18 to 30 who received the YFV17D yellow fever vaccine. The input for sequencing was PBMCs, taken 5 days after the first yellow fever vaccination. The chain recombines TRBV24-1 with TRBJ2-5; D is undetermined. CDR3 sequence: CATSESGDGWETQYF. The CDR3 region has the DNA TGTGCCACCAGTGAGTCCGGAGACGGGTGGGAGACCCAGTACTTC.